This TCR beta chain was profiled in a study of shared clonotypes between healthy human individuals. In regard to this clone: Other DNA sequences within the sample encode an identical CDR3.

CD45RO-negative, CCR7-positively selected cells formed the naive CD8 fraction, excluding terminally differentiated effector memory CD45RA+ cells. Profiled with immunoSEQ multiplex PCR; TCRdb holds only in-frame clones, not every one. The repertoire includes about 2.1 million clones, approximately 92% of them detected once, and around 1.7% sits in the top ten. This CDR3 is 14 amino acids long. Germline V CDR1 and CDR2: MNHEY, SMNVEV (reference sequence). Between the trimmed V and J ends, which lost 1 base and 1 base, there was a span of 7 bases. This chain links TRBV27 with TRBJ1-1, with D uncertain. The source of this sequence is a man aged 18 to 30 in good health. Some clones in this sample may be carry-over from other donors' samples. Sequences were obtained from naive CD8+ T cells from PBMCs. The DNA of the CDR3 is TGTGCCAGCAGTTTATTAGGCGAGAACACTGAAGCTTTCTTT. It is translated as CASSLLGENTEAFF.